A single sample is the source of the 7 T cell receptor beta chains below, sequenced in a study of T cell responses to AZD1222 COVID-19 vaccine. This table comes from immunoSEQ multiplex PCR, and its TCRdb copy is limited to in-frame clones, with some not included. The table records about 150,000 clones, around 91% of them present only once. Sample: peripheral blood, taken on day 0 of AZD1222 vaccination. Source of these receptors: an adult in good health.

The chain recombines TRBV10-1 with TRBJ2-3, with D unresolved. The CDR3 consists of 13 residues. CDR1 is WNHNN, CDR2 SYGVQD, per germline (reference sequence). Trimming removed 4 bases at V and 2 bases at J, with 7 bases between. CDR3 protein: CASSGPDTDTQYF. The CDR3 bases are TGCGCCAGCAGTGGACCTGACACAGATACGCAGTATTTT.

This chain joins TRBV7-9 and TRBJ2-7; D unclear. Germline CDR1 reads SEHNR; CDR2 reads FQNEAQ (reference sequence). The CDR3 spans 12 residues. The V end was cut by 1 base, the J end by 6 bases, with 7 bases between. As DNA, the CDR3 is TGTGCCAGCAGCTTAGAAAGGGCCGAGCAGTACTTC. Translated: CASSLERAEQYF.

This chain uses TRBV6-5 with TRBJ2-7, with 8 bases aligning to TRBD2. CDR3 length: 14 amino acids. CDR1 is MNHEY, CDR2 SVGAGI, per germline. The ends lost 6 bases at V and 2 bases at J; junction bases unmatched: 6. As DNA, the CDR3 is TGTGCCAGCAGGGAGCGGGAGTTGACCTACGAGCAGTACTTC. It specifies CASRERELTYEQYF.

The chain is built from TRBV3-1 (or the pseudogene TRBV3-2) and TRBJ2-7; D gene uncertain. Germline CDR1 is LGHDT and CDR2 is YNNKEL (reference sequence). CDR3 length: 12 amino acids. V lost 3 bases to trimming and J lost 6 bases, with 9 bases between them. Written as DNA, the CDR3 is TGTGCCAGCAGCCAGGGTTGGGGCGAGCAGTACTTC. Protein product: CASSQGWGEQYF.

The J gene is TRBJ2-7, the V gene TRBV6-6, with TRBD2 as a possible D gene (6 bases). From germline, CDR1 is MNHNY and CDR2 SVGAGI (reference sequence). Trimming pared 7 bases from V and 3 bases from J, leaving 10 bases between. The length of the CDR3 is 12 residues. The CDR3 here is CASTPGDYEQYF. The CDR3 coding sequence is TGTGCCAGCACCCCGGGGGACTACGAGCAGTACTTC.

This chain connects TRBV24-1 to TRBJ2-7; D uncertain. The germline V gene has CDR1 KGHDR and CDR2 SFDVKD. The CDR3 has 14 amino acids. Between the trimmed V and J ends, which lost 3 bases and 2 bases, there was a span of 10 bases. The CDR3 DNA reads as TGTGCCACCAGTGATCAGGTTAACCCCTACGAGCAGTACTTC. This sequence encodes CATSDQVNPYEQYF.

The gene calls are TRBV3-1 (or the pseudogene TRBV3-2) and TRBJ2-7; tentatively, D is TRBD2 (5 bases). V gave up 1 base and J gave up 2 bases, with 9 bases separating them. Germline CDR1 and CDR2: LGHDT and YNNKEL (reference sequence). This CDR3 spans 14 amino acids. CDR3 sequence (DNA): TGTGCCAGCAGCCAAGGCACTAGAACCTACGAGCAGTACTTC. Its translation is CASSQGTRTYEQYF.